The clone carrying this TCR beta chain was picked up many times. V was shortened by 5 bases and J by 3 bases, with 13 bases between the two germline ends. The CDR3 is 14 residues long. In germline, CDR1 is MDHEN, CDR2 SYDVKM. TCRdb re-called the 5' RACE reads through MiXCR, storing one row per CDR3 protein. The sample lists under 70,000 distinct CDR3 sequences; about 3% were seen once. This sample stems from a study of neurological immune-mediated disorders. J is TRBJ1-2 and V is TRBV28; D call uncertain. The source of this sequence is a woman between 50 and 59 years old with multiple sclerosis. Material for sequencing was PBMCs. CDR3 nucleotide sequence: TGTGCCAGCAGTACAGCCCGCGAGTACTATGGCTACACCTTC. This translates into CASSTAREYYGYTF.